These 7 T cell receptor beta chains were sequenced from one sample in a study of T-cell memory formation after mild COVID-19. TCRdb fed the 5' RACE reads into MiXCR, producing one record per CDR3 protein. Seen here are hundreds of thousands of distinct CDR3 sequences, 20% observed once, and the top ten hold about an eighth. Sequencing input: PBMCs or a T cell subset sorted from them (not recorded which). All receptors come from an adult woman who had mild COVID-19 (a few samples of this study predate the infection). Cell type and time point are not known.

The gene calls are TRBV7-7 and TRBJ2-5, with D possibly matching TRBD2 (5 bases). The CDR3 runs 12 residues. Trimming took off 4 bases at V and 7 bases at J, with 10 bases between the two ends. CDR1 is SSHAT, CDR2 FNYEAQ, per germline (reference sequence). This CDR3 is CASSSVGGTQYF. The CDR3, as DNA: TGTGCCAGCAGCTCCGTCGGAGGGACCCAGTACTTC.

The chain uses TRBV5-1 and TRBJ2-1; 9 nucleotides match TRBD2. Germline CDR1 reads SGHRS; CDR2 reads YFSETQ. Trimming removed 4 bases from V and 8 bases from J; junction bases left unmatched: 4. The CDR3 covers 13 residues. The CDR3 reads CASSAAGGHEQFF. CDR3 nucleotides: TGCGCCAGCAGCGCGGCGGGGGGGCATGAGCAGTTCTTC.

There are a few counts of this clonotype. The rearrangement uses TRBV12-3 or TRBV12-4 and TRBJ2-7; weak D call: TRBD1 (6 bases). The V gene lost 3 bases and the J gene lost 3 bases, with 12 bases spanning the gap. This CDR3 comprises 14 residues. This CDR3 is CASSFAQGFYEQYF. In DNA, the CDR3 is TGTGCCAGCAGTTTTGCACAGGGATTCTACGAGCAGTACTTC.

The V and J genes are TRBV4-3 and TRBJ2-7; 7 bases line up with TRBD2. Germline-derived CDR1 and CDR2 are LGHNA and YSLEER. Unmatched junction bases numbered 3, after V lost 3 bases and J lost 7 bases. This CDR3 has 12 amino acids. CDR3 nucleotides: TGCGCCAGCAGCCAGCCAGCGGGGGAGCAGTACTTC. Amino acid sequence: CASSQPAGEQYF.

Only a few counts were recorded for this clonotype. The chain couples TRBV10-3 to TRBJ1-2; D uncertain. CDR3 length equals 14 residues. CDR1 and CDR2 (germline): ENHRY, SYGVKD. Trimming removed 0 bases at V and 2 bases at J, with 7 bases between. CDR3 protein: CAISESAANYGYTF. CDR3 DNA sequence: TGTGCCATCAGTGAGTCGGCGGCCAACTATGGCTACACCTTC.

This clonotype was seen many times. An end of the junction differs from the germline gene, which may be a read error. J is TRBJ2-2 and V is TRBV18; 8 bases are shared with TRBD1. CDR1 and CDR2 (germline): KGHSH, LQKENI. The CDR3 is 15 amino acids. CDR3 bases: TGCGCCAGCAGCCCACAGGGGGCGAACACCGGGGAGCTGTTTTTT. Protein: CASSPQGANTGELFF.

This clonotype was recorded a few times. The chain joins TRBV5-6 to TRBJ1-4; D unresolved. The CDR3 is 15 amino acids. Germline-derived CDR1 and CDR2 are SGHDT and YYEEEE. V lost 5 bases to trimming and J lost 5 bases, with 16 bases between them. The CDR3 region has the DNA TGTGCCAGCAGTTTGCAGGACCTCAGAAATGAAAAACTGTTTTTT. It is translated as CASSLQDLRNEKLFF.